Detailed here is one T cell receptor beta chain. This may be a read error: a much more frequent sequence differs by one nucleotide. The V gene's germline CDR1 is SQVTM and CDR2 ANQGSEA. The CDR3 loop spans 13 amino acids. Unique molecular identifiers were incorporated during preparation of the TCRbeta library. MiXCR was run by TCRdb on the PCR reads, yielding one entry per CDR3 protein. Among hundreds of thousands of distinct CDR3 sequences listed, under 15% were seen once. The record originates from a study of T-cell reconstitution after alpha-beta-depleted transplantation in children. Sequencing used PBMCs, mostly from graft donor cells, obtained 360 days after TCRalphabeta/CD19-depleted stem cell transplant. The rearrangement joins TRBV29-1 to TRBJ2-1, with TRBD1 identical over 7 bases. The TCR originated in a male patient younger than 18 who had a stem cell transplant for acute myeloid leukemia, so the T cells may come from the graft donor. The CDR3 nucleotides are TGCATCGTTGAAAGGGGGCCCTACAATGAGCAGTTCTTC. It translates to CIVERGPYNEQFF.